The clone carrying this TCR beta chain showed up just a few times. Each CDR3 protein gets one entry after TCRdb re-called the 5' RACE reads with MiXCR. The sample carries 410,000 or so distinct CDR3 sequences, approximately 17% recorded once. The data stem from a study of identical twins. V shed 5 bases and J 4 bases; nucleotides not matched to a gene: 8. Germline V gene lookup returns CDR1 SGHAT and CDR2 FQNNGV. The CDR3 length is 16 residues. The sample taken for sequencing was naive T cells sorted from blood. The source is a middle-aged man in good health. The chain links TRBV11-2 to TRBJ2-1, with 10 bases that match TRBD2. The CDR3 nucleotides are TGTGCCAGCAGCCATCTAGCGGGGGAGGCGTACAATGAGCAGTTCTTC. Protein: CASSHLAGEAYNEQFF.